Listed below are T cell receptor beta chains from one sample, sequenced in a study of somatic mutations in cytotoxic T cells in rheumatoid arthritis. Measured with immunoSEQ multiplex PCR; TCRdb has only the in-frame clones, and not every one. The sample yields about 26,000 clones, about 81% seen once. The sequenced sample was CD8+ T cells sorted from blood. The receptors were gathered from a man between 50 and 59 years old in good health. Both conserved end residues are part of each CDR3. Fields, in order: J gene, clone size, D gene, V gene, CDR3 length, CDR3 protein, CDR3 DNA. A D gene is named only where the DNA matches it firmly. Not every row has a clone size; where given, it reads once, few, many or a size class.

TRBJ2-7	few	NA	TRBV11-3	12	CASSPGRYEQYF	TGTGCCAGCAGCCCCGGACGGTACGAGCAGTACTTC
TRBJ2-7	NA	TRBD2	TRBV9	15	CASSVALADTYEQYF	TGTGCCAGCAGCGTTGCCCTAGCGGACACCTACGAGCAGTACTTC
TRBJ2-1	NA	TRBD2	TRBV6-1	13	CASKASGSDEQFF	TGTGCCAGCAAGGCTAGCGGGAGCGATGAGCAGTTCTTC
TRBJ1-1	NA	NA	TRBV27	14	CASSLGRWDTEAFF	TGTGCCAGCAGTTTGGGTCGGTGGGACACTGAAGCTTTCTTT
TRBJ2-1	NA	NA	TRBV19	16	CASSNERSSPLNEQFF	TGTGCCAGTAGTAATGAGCGGAGCTCCCCTTTGAATGAGCAGTTCTTC
TRBJ2-5	NA	NA	TRBV11-2	15	CASSPGLSYQETQYF	TGTGCCAGCAGCCCCGGGTTGTCCTACCAAGAGACCCAGTACTTC
TRBJ2-7	NA	NA	TRBV29-1	15	CSVEDSASESYEQYF	TGCAGCGTTGAAGATTCGGCTAGCGAGAGTTACGAGCAGTACTTC
TRBJ2-7	NA	TRBD1	TRBV5-6	14	CASNKLTGGFEQYF	TGTGCCAGCAACAAGCTGACAGGGGGCTTCGAGCAGTACTTC
TRBJ2-5	NA	NA	TRBV7-8	18	CASSLDLRQGSVGETQYF	TGTGCCAGCAGCTTAGATCTTCGGCAGGGGTCGGTCGGCGAGACCCAGTACTTC
TRBJ1-2	once	NA	TRBV27	13	CASWGGVTYGYTF	TGTGCCAGCTGGGGGGGGGTTACCTATGGCTACACCTTC
TRBJ1-2	NA	NA	TRBV11-2	13	CASLGAPTDGYTF	TGTGCCAGCCTGGGGGCCCCAACGGATGGCTACACCTTC
TRBJ2-7	NA	NA	TRBV5-1	14	CASSLAPERYEQYF	TGCGCCAGCAGCTTGGCCCCGGAGAGGTACGAGCAGTACTTC
TRBJ1-2	once	NA	TRBV29-1	14	CSVETWGAQGGYTF	TGCAGCGTTGAAACTTGGGGGGCCCAAGGAGGCTACACCTTC
TRBJ2-3	NA	TRBD2	TRBV4-2	17	CASSQEGLAGGPDTQYF	TGTGCCAGCAGCCAAGAGGGACTAGCGGGAGGTCCGGATACGCAGTATTTT
TRBJ2-1	NA	NA	TRBV6-6	16	CASSYSIASPYNEQFF	TGTGCCAGCAGTTACTCTATAGCGTCTCCCTACAATGAGCAGTTCTTC
TRBJ2-5	NA	TRBD2	TRBV5-5	17	CASKLWTSGRFRETQYF	TGTGCCAGCAAACTATGGACTAGCGGGAGGTTCCGGGAGACCCAGTACTTC
TRBJ1-2	NA	TRBD1	TRBV10-1	13	CASSVYRDSGYTF	TGCGCCAGCAGTGTATACAGGGACAGTGGCTACACCTTC
TRBJ1-1	NA	NA	TRBV7-9	18	CASSLVGGMWRGDTEAFF	TGTGCCAGCAGCTTAGTTGGTGGAATGTGGCGGGGTGATACTGAAGCTTTCTTT
TRBJ2-1	few	TRBD2	TRBV2	15	CASSGTSGAGNEQFF	TGTGCCAGCAGTGGGACTAGCGGGGCCGGGAATGAGCAGTTCTTC
TRBJ2-7	NA	TRBD2	TRBV25-1	15	CASRGTSGSSYEQYF	TGTGCCAGCAGGGGGACTAGCGGGAGCTCCTACGAGCAGTACTTC
TRBJ2-7	NA	TRBD2	TRBV11-2	15	CASSPQGPAGAGPYF	TGTGCCAGCAGCCCACAGGGACCAGCGGGAGCAGGGCCGTACTTC
TRBJ2-7	NA	TRBD2	TRBV4-1	14	CASSQGAGAYEQYF	TGCGCCAGCAGCCAAGGGGCGGGGGCCTACGAGCAGTACTTC
TRBJ1-1	few	TRBD1	TRBV9	16	CASSALSGQLNTEAFF	TGTGCCAGCAGCGCGTTATCGGGACAGCTGAACACTGAAGCTTTCTTT
TRBJ1-1	once	NA	TRBV11-2	13	CASSIRENTEAFF	TGTGCCAGCAGCATTAGAGAAAACACTGAAGCTTTCTTT
TRBJ1-1	few	NA	TRBV9	15	CASSAETGSNTEAFF	TGTGCCAGCAGCGCGGAGACGGGATCCAACACTGAAGCTTTCTTT
TRBJ2-7	NA	TRBD2	TRBV29-1	15	CSVEFSGTDSYEQYF	TGCAGCGTTGAGTTCAGCGGGACTGACTCCTACGAGCAGTACTTC
TRBJ2-6	NA	NA	TRBV6-1	16	CASSEVSASGANVLTF	TGTGCCAGCAGTGAAGTGTCGGCCTCTGGGGCCAACGTCCTGACTTTC
TRBJ2-3	NA	TRBD2	TRBV7-9	14	CASSASGGADTQYF	TGTGCCAGCAGCGCTAGCGGGGGGGCAGATACGCAGTATTTT
TRBJ2-5	NA	TRBD1	TRBV2	15	CASSDPGQRQETQYF	TGTGCCAGCAGTGATCCGGGACAGAGACAAGAGACCCAGTACTTC
TRBJ2-7	few	TRBD1	TRBV27	13	CASSSGQSYEQYF	TGTGCCAGCAGCTCGGGACAGAGCTACGAGCAGTACTTC
TRBJ2-7	NA	NA	TRBV7-9	13	CASSLGSDYEQYF	TGTGCCAGCAGCTTAGGGTCAGATTACGAGCAGTACTTC
TRBJ2-7	NA	NA	TRBV27	14	CASSFGRGDYEQYF	TGTGCCAGCAGTTTCGGCAGGGGGGATTACGAGCAGTACTTC
TRBJ1-1	once	TRBD1	TRBV4-2	16	CASSQVMTGELTEAFF	TGTGCCAGCAGCCAAGTGATGACAGGGGAGTTAACTGAAGCTTTCTTT
TRBJ2-3	NA	NA	TRBV7-9	14	CASSLDRGQDTQYF	TGTGCCAGCAGCTTAGATAGAGGACAGGATACGCAGTATTTT
TRBJ2-7	NA	TRBD1	TRBV6-1	15	CASSATGGDFYEQYF	TGTGCCAGCAGCGCGACAGGGGGAGACTTCTACGAGCAGTACTTC
TRBJ2-7	NA	TRBD1	TRBV4-1	11	CASGPGGEQYF	TGCGCCAGCGGGCCAGGGGGCGAGCAGTACTTC
TRBJ1-2	NA	TRBD1	TRBV13	12	CASLTGIGGYTF	TGTGCCAGCCTGACAGGGATCGGTGGCTACACCTTC
TRBJ2-5	NA	NA	TRBV6-1	15	CASSEARRTQETQYF	TGTGCCAGCAGTGAAGCACGGCGGACCCAAGAGACCCAGTACTTC
TRBJ2-3	NA	NA	TRBV5-4	16	CASSLKWETRTDTQYF	TGTGCCAGCAGCTTGAAGTGGGAGACAAGGACAGATACGCAGTATTTT
TRBJ2-7	NA	NA	TRBV2	14	CASSEGTLPYEQYF	TGTGCCAGCAGTGAAGGAACACTCCCCTACGAGCAGTACTTC
TRBJ1-1	NA	NA	TRBV27	13	CASSFSAGSWAFF	TGTGCCAGCAGTTTCTCGGCGGGGTCGTGGGCTTTCTTT
TRBJ1-2	NA	NA	TRBV7-9	18	CASSGLQTTRVRGYGYTF	TGTGCCAGCAGCGGATTACAAACGACCAGGGTTCGAGGTTATGGCTACACCTTC
TRBJ2-3	NA	NA	TRBV10-1	13	CASSDHFTDTQYF	TGCGCCAGCAGTGATCATTTCACAGATACGCAGTATTTT
TRBJ2-1	NA	NA	TRBV11-2	15	CASSLEFAGNNEQFF	TGTGCCAGCAGCTTGGAGTTTGCAGGGAACAATGAGCAGTTCTTC
TRBJ1-2	NA	NA	TRBV30	13	CAWSVPRDYGYTF	TGTGCCTGGAGTGTACCGAGGGACTATGGCTACACCTTC
TRBJ1-1	NA	NA	TRBV5-5	15	CASSFFGEGSTEAFF	TGTGCCAGCAGCTTTTTCGGGGAGGGGTCCACTGAAGCTTTCTTT
TRBJ1-2	NA	TRBD1	TRBV5-6	15	CASSLGQGAGYGYTF	TGTGCCAGCAGCTTGGGTCAGGGGGCGGGCTATGGCTACACCTTC
TRBJ1-3	NA	NA	TRBV9	15	CASSVGGGSGNTIYF	TGTGCCAGCAGCGTAGGGGGGGGCTCTGGAAACACCATATATTTT
TRBJ1-2	NA	TRBD1	TRBV6-1	17	CASSDRDRVKPNYGYTF	TGTGCCAGCAGTGACCGGGACAGGGTCAAACCTAACTATGGCTACACCTTC